The rows below give T cell receptor beta chains drawn from one sample of a study of tumor-infiltrating lymphocytes in primary liver carcinoma. TCRdb itself ran the multiplex PCR reads through MiXCR, one entry per CDR3 protein. The sample gives 70,000 to 75,000 distinct CDR3 sequences, 60% to 75% of which show up once; about a quarter is in the top ten. The sequencing input was liver tumor tissue from sampling region 4. All receptors derive from a man between 35 and 55 years old with primary liver carcinoma and hepatitis B virus infection. The CDR3 runs from the conserved cysteine through the conserved F or W. D genes are given only for firm matches. Some rows mark clone size as missing; the rest say once, few, many or name a class of expanded clone.

>NA|TRBJ2-7|TRBV5-4|NA
TGTGCCAGCAGGTCGGGACTCCATCTCCGCGAGCAGTACTTC
CASRSGLHLREQYF
>NA|TRBJ2-4|TRBV12-3/TRBV12-4|once
TGTGGCAGTTTCGGGCAGGGAGCCAAAAACATTCAGTACTTC
CGSFGQGAKNIQYF
>NA|TRBJ1-6|TRBV28|many
TGTGCCAGCAGTTCATCCAGGGACTCACCCCTCCACTTT
CASSSSRDSPLHF
>NA|TRBJ2-5|TRBV4-1|NA
TGCGCAAACAGCCAATCCCCGGCCGATCAAGAGACCCAGTACTTC
CANSQSPADQETQYF
>TRBD2|TRBJ2-7|TRBV6-5|NA
TGTGCCAGCGGTTATGGACTAGCGGGAGGAGAGCACTACTTC
CASGYGLAGGEHYF
>TRBD1|TRBJ1-5|TRBV2|NA
TGTGCCAGCAGCTTCTTCATGGGACAGGGCAATCAGCCCCAGCATTTT
CASSFFMGQGNQPQHF
>TRBD2|TRBJ2-7|TRBV4-1|many
TGCGCCAGCAGCCAAGATCAGGGACTAGCGGCTTACGAGCAGTACTTC
CASSQDQGLAAYEQYF
>NA|TRBJ1-2|TRBV2|NA
TGTGCCAGCAGTGAGGAAAGGGAAGGGGCCTATGGCTACACCTTC
CASSEEREGAYGYTF
>NA|TRBJ2-5|TRBV7-9|NA
TGTGCCGGCAGCTCACGGGACGGGGGAACGCAAGAGACCCAGTACTTC
CAGSSRDGGTQETQYF
>TRBD2|TRBJ2-4|TRBV5-4|NA
TGTGCCAGCAACTTGAGGGGATCGGGAGGGACCGGCATTCAGTACTTC
CASNLRGSGGTGIQYF
>TRBD2|TRBJ2-3|TRBV5-1|few
TGCGCCAGCAGCTTGGATCGGACTAGCCGACCAGATACGCAGTATTTT
CASSLDRTSRPDTQYF
>TRBD1|TRBJ2-7|TRBV6-2/TRBV6-3|few
TGTGCCAGCAGTTCGGGACAGGGCTCCTACGAGCAATACTTC
CASSSGQGSYEQYF
>NA|TRBJ2-1|TRBV11-2|NA
TGTGCCAGTAGTATGCCACCCCCGGGAGAAGGCAGCAGTGAATCCTACAATGAGCAGTTCTTC
CASSMPPPGEGSSESYNEQFF
>TRBD1|TRBJ1-2|TRBV6-6|NA
TGTGCCAGCAGCCCCGCCCTGGACAGGGGAGATGGCTACACCTTC
CASSPALDRGDGYTF
>TRBD1|TRBJ2-7|TRBV9|few
TGTGCCAGCAGCGTTGGGACAGGTTGGGGCGAGCAGTACTTC
CASSVGTGWGEQYF
>NA|TRBJ2-3|TRBV6-1|many
TGTGCCAGCAGCCTCCGACAGGTTTCAGATACGCAGTATTTT
CASSLRQVSDTQYF
>NA|TRBJ2-7|TRBV6-1|once
TGTACCAGCAGTAGGCAGGGCTTCGAGTCGGGCGAGAAGTACTTC
CTSSRQGFESGEKYF
>TRBD2|TRBJ2-7|TRBV29-1|NA
TGCAACATTGAGTCGGGACTAGGATACGAGCAGTACTTC
CNIESGLGYEQYF
>NA|TRBJ1-2|TRBV29-1|NA
TGCAGCGTTGAGGGTGACAGTGATGGCTACACCTTC
CSVEGDSDGYTF
>NA|TRBJ2-2|TRBV10-3|NA
TGTGCCACCAGTGTCGGCGGGACAGCTAACACTGGGGAGCTGTTTTTT
CATSVGGTANTGELFF
>NA|TRBJ2-3|TRBV2|many
TGTGCCAGCGCGGAGGGTGAGGATACGCAGTATTTT
CASAEGEDTQYF
>NA|TRBJ2-5|TRBV11-2|medium-sized
TGTGCCAGCAGCTTAGATCAACAGGGCCTGGGTCTAGAGACCCAGTACTTC
CASSLDQQGLGLETQYF
>NA|TRBJ2-3|TRBV29-1|many
TGCAGCGTCCGGGACAGCACAGATACGCAGTATTTT
CSVRDSTDTQYF
>NA|TRBJ2-7|TRBV9|NA
TGTGCCAGCAGCGTTGAGGGGTCAGGGGATTACGAGCAGTACTTC
CASSVEGSGDYEQYF
>NA|TRBJ2-6|TRBV28|NA
TGTGCCAGCAGCCGGGGTCTTTTTGGTTCCTCCTCTGGGGCCAACGTCCTGACTTTC
CASSRGLFGSSSGANVLTF
>NA|TRBJ2-1|TRBV6-1|NA
TGTGCCAACAGTGAACAGGCTCGCAATGAGCAGTTCTTC
CANSEQARNEQFF
>NA|TRBJ1-2|TRBV14|NA
TGTGCCAGTAGCCAAGTCTGGGGTGACTATGGCTACACCTTC
CASSQVWGDYGYTF
>NA|TRBJ2-3|TRBV10-3|many
TGTGCCGTTAGCGGCACAGATACGCAGTATTTT
CAVSGTDTQYF
>NA|TRBJ2-6|TRBV6-5|NA
NA
CANSLWRGMKTGANVLTF
>NA|TRBJ2-7|TRBV6-5|many
TGTGCCAGCAGTTACAGACTTTCCTACGAGCAGTACTTC
CASSYRLSYEQYF
>TRBD2|TRBJ2-7|TRBV28|NA
TGTGCCAGCAGTTTACTCAGCGACGGCCTAGCGGGCCCCGAGCAGTACTTC
CASSLLSDGLAGPEQYF
>TRBD1|TRBJ1-5|TRBV6-6|NA
TGTGGCAGCACGACAGGGTATAGCAATCAGCCCCATCATTTT
CGSTTGYSNQPHHF
>TRBD1|TRBJ2-1|TRBV4-1|NA
TGCGCCAGCAGCCATCTCGTAGTGGGACAGGGGGCGATTAACTCCTACAATGAGCAGTTCTTC
CASSHLVVGQGAINSYNEQFF